The 30 T cell receptor beta chains below come from one sample, sequenced in a study of T-cell memory formation after mild COVID-19. MiXCR, run by TCRdb on the 5' RACE reads, gives a single entry per CDR3 protein. The sample has around 180,000 distinct CDR3 sequences; less than 20% are singletons. What was sequenced was PBMCs or a T cell subset sorted from them (not recorded which). The receptors originated from a man aged 18 to 29 who had mild COVID-19 (a few samples of this study predate the infection). Cell type and time point are not known.

The chain carries TRBV18 and TRBJ2-1, with D possibly matching TRBD2 (7 bases). This CDR3 has 17 residues. CDR1 and CDR2 (germline): KGHSH, LQKENI. The V and J ends lost 3 bases and 2 bases respectively, with 17 bases between them. CDR3 loop: CASSPSAEGGPYNEQFF. CDR3 DNA: TGTGCCAGCTCACCGTCGGCCGAGGGGGGGCCCTACAATGAGCAGTTCTTC.

CDR3 amino acids: CASSEWGTSKYNEQFF. CDR3 DNA: TGTGCCAGCAGTGAATGGGGGACTTCCAAATACAATGAGCAGTTCTTC. V gene TRBV25-1 combines with J gene TRBJ2-1; tentative D call: TRBD2 (6 bases). The CDR3 is 16 amino acids. In germline, CDR1 is MGHDK, CDR2 SYGVNS. Deletions cut 1 base from V and 4 bases from J, with 14 bases between.

This clonotype has just one count. This chain connects TRBV10-2 to TRBJ1-5, with D unresolved. V lost 6 bases to trimming and J lost 6 bases, with 9 bases between them. CDR1 is WSHSY and CDR2 is SAAADI in the germline V gene. The CDR3 is made up of 12 amino acids. In DNA, the CDR3 is TGCGCCAGCAGCGAACGAGGTCAGCCCCAGCATTTT. It codes for CASSERGQPQHF.

The chain joins TRBV11-2 to TRBJ2-2; D possibly corresponds to TRBD2 (6 bases). The CDR3 totals 15 residues. Per germline, CDR1 SGHAT and CDR2 FQNNGV. V lost 2 bases and J lost 6, with 13 bases in between. In nucleotides, the CDR3 is TGTGCCAGCAGCTTAAGACTAGAGGGGTCCGGGGAGCTGTTTTTT. Protein sequence: CASSLRLEGSGELFF.

This chain joins TRBV29-1 and TRBJ2-5; perhaps TRBD1 as D (6 bases). V was trimmed by 4 bases and J by 5 bases, leaving 17 bases between them. The germline V gene encodes CDR1 SQVTM and CDR2 ANQGSEA. The CDR3 contains 14 residues. The CDR3 here is CSVGRQELWETQYF. As DNA, the CDR3 is TGCAGCGTTGGGCGACAGGAGCTGTGGGAGACCCAGTACTTC.

The chain couples TRBV24-1 to TRBJ2-2; the D is unclear. The CDR3 contains 15 residues. Per germline, CDR1 KGHDR and CDR2 SFDVKD. Trimming left V 4 bases short and J 2 bases short, with 10 bases between. CDR3 nucleotide sequence: TGTGCCACCAGTGACACGCGCACTAACACCGGGGAGCTGTTTTTT. Its translation: CATSDTRTNTGELFF.

This clonotype was seen ten or more times. The rearrangement uses TRBV5-1 and TRBJ2-3, with 7 bases fitting TRBD2. Unmatched junction bases numbered 4, after V lost 0 bases and J lost 0 bases. Germline V gene data show CDR1 as SGHRS and CDR2 as YFSETQ. This CDR3 comprises 16 residues. CDR3 amino acids: CASSLGVRGSTDTQYF. The CDR3 DNA reads as TGCGCCAGCAGCTTGGGGGTGCGGGGGAGCACAGATACGCAGTATTTT.

This chain joins TRBV10-3 and TRBJ2-1; 8 bases map to TRBD1. V gave up 3 bases and J gave up 10 bases; unmatched junction bases: 8. The CDR3 is made up of 14 amino acids. Germline loops: CDR1 ENHRY, CDR2 SYGVKD. The CDR3 here is CAISEGQGAWEQFF. The CDR3 nucleotides are TGTGCCATCAGTGAAGGGCAGGGGGCATGGGAGCAGTTCTTC.

This clonotype was counted between two and nine times. The chain joins TRBV4-3 to TRBJ2-3; 8 positions agree with TRBD2. Germline CDR1 reads LGHNA; CDR2 reads YSLEER. This CDR3 is built from 18 residues. V lost 0 bases and J lost 2; bases outside the gene matches: 10. For the CDR3, the DNA is TGCGCCAGCAGCCAAGACCCCGGGACTAGAGAACCCACAGATACGCAGTATTTT. Its protein product is CASSQDPGTREPTDTQYF.

The chain uses TRBV20-1 and TRBJ1-4; possibly TRBD1 for D (5 bases). The ends were cut back, 6 bases at V and 4 bases at J, with 12 bases in the middle. Germline V gene lookup returns CDR1 DFQATT and CDR2 SNEGSKA (reference sequence). CDR3 length: 13 amino acids. CDR3 residues: CSANRGLNEKLFF. The CDR3 DNA follows: TGCAGTGCGAACCGGGGCCTTAATGAAAAACTGTTTTTT.

V gene TRBV6-6 combines with J gene TRBJ2-3; D not resolved. The CDR3 length is 12 residues. The V gene lost 7 bases and the J gene lost 2 bases, with 7 bases spanning the gap. Germline-derived CDR1 and CDR2 are MNHNY and SVGAGI (reference sequence). CDR3 DNA: TGTGCCAGCAAGCGTCTCACAGATACGCAGTATTTT. This sequence encodes CASKRLTDTQYF.

At least ten counts were recorded for this clonotype. V is TRBV7-2 and J is TRBJ2-2; D ambiguous. The CDR3 is 14 amino acids. Trimming removed 5 bases from V and 0 bases from J, with 7 bases in between. Germline V gene sequence: CDR1 SGHTA, CDR2 FQGNSA. In DNA form, the CDR3 reads TGTGCCAGCAGCCCAGTAGCGAACACCGGGGAGCTGTTTTTT. It codes for CASSPVANTGELFF.

This clonotype was seen a few times. The rearrangement links TRBV5-6 to TRBJ1-2; D ambiguous. The CDR3 length is 14 residues. Germline V gene sequence: CDR1 SGHDT, CDR2 YYEEEE. V shed 4 bases and J shed 4 bases, with 14 bases lying between them. This chain's CDR3 is CASSGWTAVYGYTF. CDR3 bases: TGTGCCAGCAGCGGCTGGACGGCCGTCTATGGCTACACCTTC.

In DNA form, the CDR3 reads TGTGCCAGCAGCCCAAACCAGAACACTGAAGCTTTCTTT. It specifies CASSPNQNTEAFF. The chain carries TRBV11-3 and TRBJ1-1, with unresolved D. V was shortened by 5 bases and J by 1 base, with 8 bases between the two germline ends. The CDR3 spans 13 residues. Germline loops: CDR1 SGHNT, CDR2 YENEEA.

Only a few counts were recorded for this clonotype. V gene TRBV6-5 combines with J gene TRBJ2-7; tentatively, D is TRBD2 (5 bases). The germline V gene has CDR1 MNHEY and CDR2 SVGAGI. CDR3 length: 14 residues. V was pared by 2 bases and J by 3 bases, with 11 bases between. CDR3 region: CASSYRASGYEQYF. The CDR3 coding sequence is TGTGCCAGCAGTTACAGGGCAAGCGGCTACGAGCAGTACTTC.

This clonotype turned up a few times. The V call is TRBV4-2, the J call TRBJ2-5; TRBD2 matches at 12 bases. V lost 0 bases, J lost 0 bases, and 20 bases stayed unmatched. This CDR3 comprises 23 residues. Germline CDR1 is LGHNA and CDR2 is YNFKEQ. DNA for the CDR3: TGTGCCAGCAGCCAAGACTCGCCCCTAGCGGGGGGGCGTCTCCTTGAGTACCAAGAGACCCAGTACTTC. Translating gives CASSQDSPLAGGRLLEYQETQYF.

The chain combines TRBV7-2 with TRBJ2-2, with D possibly TRBD2 on 6 matching bases. From germline, CDR1 is SGHTA and CDR2 FQGNSA. This CDR3 has 14 amino acids. V was shortened by 7 bases and J by 6 bases, with 15 bases between the two germline ends. DNA of the CDR3: TGTGCCAGCAAACGGGGGAAGAGTTCCGGGGAGCTGTTTTTT. It encodes CASKRGKSSGELFF.

This clonotype was counted between two and nine times. This chain uses TRBV5-6 with TRBJ1-1; D is ambiguous. The CDR3 totals 13 residues. CDR1 is SGHDT, CDR2 YYEEEE, per germline. Trimming shortened V by 0 bases and J by 6 bases, and 9 bases separated the two germline ends. The CDR3 DNA is TGTGCCAGCAGCTTGGTTGGGTGGCCTGAAGCTTTCTTT. Its protein product is CASSLVGWPEAFF.

The rearrangement joins TRBV20-1 to TRBJ2-3; D is unclear. The CDR3 is 13 amino acids. Germline loops: CDR1 DFQATT, CDR2 SNEGSKA (reference sequence). Deletions cut 6 bases from V and 7 bases from J, with 17 bases between. This CDR3 is CSASPGTQYTQYF. The CDR3 DNA reads TGCAGTGCCAGCCCCGGAACCCAGTATACGCAGTATTTT.

This clonotype was detected once. The gene calls are TRBV29-1 and TRBJ1-6, with 7 bases that match TRBD1. V shed 6 bases, J shed 7 bases, and the junction held 6 bases outside the gene matches. This CDR3 has 13 residues. Germline lookup yields CDR1 SQVTM and CDR2 ANQGSEA. The chain's CDR3 is CSVAGGPNSPLHF. The CDR3, as DNA: TGCAGCGTAGCAGGGGGACCAAATTCACCCCTCCACTTT.

The gene calls are TRBV29-1 and TRBJ1-2; D is possibly TRBD1 (5 bases). Germline loops: CDR1 SQVTM, CDR2 ANQGSEA. The CDR3 is made up of 13 amino acids. Trimming removed 7 bases at V and 4 bases at J, with 16 bases between. The CDR3 spells CSATPGGGYGYTF. CDR3 coding DNA: TGCAGCGCTACCCCCGGGGGGGGCTATGGCTACACCTTC.

The chain recombines TRBV11-2 with TRBJ1-4; D perhaps matches TRBD1 (6 bases). The CDR3 is made up of 16 amino acids. Germline CDR1 SGHAT, CDR2 FQNNGV. Trimming removed 5 bases from V and 1 base from J, with 14 bases in between. The CDR3 sequence: CASSPSARGTNEKLFF. Here the CDR3 DNA reads TGTGCCAGCAGCCCGTCCGCCAGGGGAACTAATGAAAAACTGTTTTTT.

This clonotype was found a few times. V gene TRBV5-6 combines with J gene TRBJ2-3; D call uncertain. Germline V gene sequence: CDR1 SGHDT, CDR2 YYEEEE. This CDR3 is 16 amino acids long. Trimming removed 0 bases at V and 1 base at J, with 12 bases between. The CDR3 region is CASSLGVARGTDTQYF. For the CDR3, the DNA is TGTGCCAGCAGCTTGGGGGTAGCAAGGGGCACAGATACGCAGTATTTT.

This clonotype appeared many times. The V call is TRBV7-2, the J call TRBJ2-7; the match to TRBD2 covers 8 bases. The V segment lost 3 bases and the J segment 2 bases; nucleotides outside the gene matches: 6. The CDR3 is 15 amino acids. Germline lookup yields CDR1 SGHTA and CDR2 FQGNSA. CDR3 in amino acids: CASSLRRGGPYEQYF. The CDR3 nucleotides are TGTGCCAGCAGCTTGAGACGGGGGGGCCCCTACGAGCAGTACTTC.

The CDR3 DNA reads TGTGCCAGGTGTGAGACCCAGTACTTC. The encoded protein is CARCETQYF. The chain joins TRBV21-1 to TRBJ2-5. TRBV21-1 represents a pseudogene. CDR3 length: 9 residues.

The chain has TRBV7-2 and TRBJ1-5; perhaps TRBD1 as D (6 bases). Germline CDR1 reads SGHTA; CDR2 reads FQGNSA. Trimming left V 5 bases short and J 3 bases short, with 11 bases between. The CDR3 totals 14 residues. CDR3 residues: CASSLQGYNQPQHF. The CDR3 coding sequence is TGTGCCAGCAGCCTCCAGGGGTACAATCAGCCCCAGCATTTT.

The rearrangement uses TRBV6-5 and TRBJ1-2; D gene unclear. This CDR3 spans 14 amino acids. The germline V gene encodes CDR1 MNHEY and CDR2 SVGAGI. Trimming took 10 bases from V and 2 from J, leaving 17 bases between them. CDR3 coding DNA: TGTGCCACCCGACCCTCCGGCACGAACTATGGCTACACCTTC. Translation: CATRPSGTNYGYTF.

This CDR3 reads CASSLWGTDTQYF. The CDR3, as DNA: TGTGCCAGCAGCTTGTGGGGCACAGATACGCAGTATTTT. The V call is TRBV7-2, the J call TRBJ2-3; D not resolved. CDR1 SGHTA and CDR2 FQGNSA come from the germline V gene. This CDR3 region has 13 residues. Trimming removed 3 bases from V and 1 base from J, with 5 bases in between.

The chain couples TRBV7-2 to TRBJ2-1; D is unclear. The CDR3 length is 13 residues. Deletions cut 6 bases from V and 8 bases from J, with 14 bases between. Germline V gene lookup returns CDR1 SGHTA and CDR2 FQGNSA. In nucleotides, the CDR3 is TGTGCCAGCAGTTTTTCTCTAGGCGATGAGCAGTTCTTC. It codes for CASSFSLGDEQFF.

This clonotype appeared a few times. The chain links TRBV7-2 to TRBJ2-7; TRBD2 matches at 7 bases. The CDR3 contains 13 residues. Germline trimming cut 5 bases from V and 3 bases from J; bases unmatched to any gene: 4. From germline, CDR1 is SGHTA and CDR2 FQGNSA. CDR3 sequence reads: CASSLGLDYEQYV. CDR3 in DNA: TGTGCCAGCAGCCTAGGACTAGACTACGAGCAGTACGTC.